Included here is one T cell receptor (beta chain) sequence, with context. This record comes from a study of cytomegalovirus exposure and HLA in healthy donors. Generated by immunoSEQ multiplex PCR, the TCRdb table keeps only in-frame clones and is missing some. The sample lists some 220,000 clones; under 95% were seen once. This CDR3 comprises 16 residues. CDR1 is MGHDK and CDR2 is SYGVNS in the germline V gene. V was shortened by 6 bases and J by 0 bases, with 15 bases between the two germline ends. V is TRBV25-1 and J is TRBJ1-3; possible D gene TRBD1, 6 bases. Sample: PBMCs. This clonotype was obtained from a woman younger than 30 in good health and CMV-seronegative. CDR3 nucleotides: TGTGCCAGCAGACGAGACACAGGGTACTCTGGAAACACCATATATTTT. Translating gives CASRRDTGYSGNTIYF. Full variable domain (outside the CDR3, taken from reference TRBV25-1 and TRBJ1-3): EADIYQTPRYLVIGTGKKITLECSQTMGHDKMYWYQQDPGMELHLIHYSYGVNSTEKGDLSSESTVSRIRTEHFPLTLESARPSHTSQYLCASRRDTGYSGNTIYFGEGSWLTVV.